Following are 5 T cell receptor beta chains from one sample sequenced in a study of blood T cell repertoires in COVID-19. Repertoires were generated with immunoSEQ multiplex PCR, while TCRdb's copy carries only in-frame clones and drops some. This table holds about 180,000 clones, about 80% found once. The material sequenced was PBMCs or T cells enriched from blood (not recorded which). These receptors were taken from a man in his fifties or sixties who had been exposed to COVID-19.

CDR3: CASSSRGSANEQFF. The CDR3 DNA sequence: TGTGCCAGTAGTTCCAGGGGGTCCGCGAATGAGCAGTTCTTC. The chain employs TRBV19 and TRBJ2-1; 7 bases map to TRBD1. The CDR3 sequence is 14 residues long. Germline V gene lookup returns CDR1 LNHDA and CDR2 SQIVND (reference sequence). V was pared by 5 bases and J by 7 bases, with 8 bases of the junction left unmatched.

The CDR3: CASSLSGGPHEQFF. CDR3 in DNA: TGCGCCAGCAGCTTGTCGGGAGGGCCTCACGAGCAGTTCTTC. This chain joins TRBV5-1 and TRBJ2-1, with TRBD2 matching over 8 bases. With V trimmed by 1 base and J by 10 bases, 7 bases remained unmatched. The CDR3 covers 14 residues. Germline CDR1 and CDR2: SGHRS and YFSETQ. Supplemented by reference TRBV5-1 and TRBJ2-1, the full variable domain reads KAGVTQTPRYLIKTRGQQVTLSCSPISGHRSVSWYQQTPGQGLQFLFEYFSETQRNKGNFPGRFSGRQFSNSRSEMNVSTLELGDSALYLCASSLSGGPHEQFFGPGTRLTVL.

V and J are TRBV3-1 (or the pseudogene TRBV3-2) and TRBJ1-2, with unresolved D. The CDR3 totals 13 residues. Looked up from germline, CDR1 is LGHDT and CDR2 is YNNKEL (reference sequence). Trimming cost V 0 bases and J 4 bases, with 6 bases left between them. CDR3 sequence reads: CASSQELLYGYTF. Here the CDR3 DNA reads TGTGCCAGCAGCCAAGAACTGCTCTATGGCTACACCTTC.

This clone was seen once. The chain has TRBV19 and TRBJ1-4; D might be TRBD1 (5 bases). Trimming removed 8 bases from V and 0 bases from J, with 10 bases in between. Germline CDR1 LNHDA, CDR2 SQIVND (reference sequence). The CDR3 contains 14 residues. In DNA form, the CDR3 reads TGTGCCAGTGGGGCGTTAGCAACTAATGAAAAACTGTTTTTT. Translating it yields CASGALATNEKLFF.

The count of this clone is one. The CDR3 region is CASSSGIQETQYF. The CDR3 DNA sequence: TGTGCCAGCAGCTCGGGTATCCAAGAGACCCAGTACTTC. The chain is built from TRBV6-5 and TRBJ2-5; D not certain. CDR1 is MNHEY, CDR2 SVGAGI, per germline. The CDR3 has 13 residues. V lost 6 bases and J 1 base, leaving 9 bases between the germline ends.